These 24 T cell receptor beta chains share one sample of origin, sequenced in a study of identical twins' blood T cells. Each CDR3 protein is one row after TCRdb ran MiXCR on the 5' RACE reads. This table holds 300,000 to 400,000 distinct CDR3 sequences, 28% found once. Sequenced: PBMCs. The receptors were gathered from a woman between 18 and 50 years old in good health.

About this clonotype: Germline and junction disagree at one end, which may indicate a read error. The rearrangement joins TRBV9 to TRBJ1-2; TRBD1 matches at 7 bases. CDR3 length: 13 residues. Germline-derived CDR1 and CDR2 are SGDLS and YYNGEE. CDR3 in amino acids: CACSAGDSYGYTF. The CDR3 nucleotides are TGTGCCTGCAGCGCCGGGGACAGCTATGGCTACACCTTC.

About this clonotype itself: Given a much more abundant clone one base away, this may be a read error. This rearrangement joins TRBV6-2 or TRBV6-3 to TRBJ2-1; D is unclear. Trimming removed 11 bases from V and 0 bases from J, with 8 bases in between. The CDR3 runs 12 residues. CDR1 and CDR2 (germline): MNHEY, SVGEGT. The CDR3: CAGINSYNEQFF. The CDR3 bases are TGTGCCGGCATCAACTCCTACAATGAGCAGTTCTTC.

This clonotype was seen ten or more times. The chain joins TRBV14 to TRBJ1-1, with D tentatively TRBD1 (6 bases). The germline V gene encodes CDR1 SGHDN and CDR2 FVKESK. Deletions cut 0 bases from V and 4 bases from J, with 6 bases between. The CDR3 spans 13 residues. The CDR3 DNA follows: TGTGCCAGCAGCCAAGAACAGGGCACTGAAGCTTTCTTT. As protein: CASSQEQGTEAFF. The full variable domain, with the rest looked up from reference TRBV14 and TRBJ1-1, is EAGVTQFPSHSVIEKGQTVTLRCDPISGHDNLYWYRRVMGKEIKFLLHFVKESKQDESGMPNNRFLAERTGGTYSTLKVQPAELEDSGVYFCASSQEQGTEAFFGQGTRLTVV.

On this clonotype itself: Germline is not matched at one junction end, which may reflect a read error. This chain uses TRBV7-8 with TRBJ1-6; D gene uncertain. This CDR3 spans 17 amino acids. Germline lookup yields CDR1 SGHVS and CDR2 FQNEAQ. CDR3 residues: CAGSLDFGSVPNSPLHF. CDR3 sequence (DNA): TGTGCCGGCAGCTTAGATTTCGGTTCCGTGCCGAATTCACCCCTCCACTTT.

The V gene is TRBV9, the J gene TRBJ2-2; D may be TRBD2 (5 bases). Germline V gene data show CDR1 as SGDLS and CDR2 as YYNGEE. V was cut by 1 base and J by 4 bases, with 11 bases left in between. The length of the CDR3 is 15 residues. For the CDR3, the DNA is TGTGCCAGCAGCGTAACGGGGTGGAGCACCGGGGAGCTGTTTTTT. This encodes CASSVTGWSTGELFF.

About this clonotype itself: Since a much larger clone is just one base distant, this may be a read error. The rearrangement joins TRBV6-5 to TRBJ2-1; possible D gene TRBD1, 6 bases. This CDR3 comprises 15 residues. Germline lookup yields CDR1 MNHEY and CDR2 SVGAGI. The CDR3 nucleotides read TGTGCCAGCAGTTATGTATTAGCGTGGGACAATGGGCAGTTCTTC. Translation gives CASSYVLAWDNGQFF.

This clonotype was recorded at least ten times. The V call is TRBV7-7, the J call TRBJ2-3; D may be TRBD2 (5 bases). This CDR3 is built from 13 residues. CDR1 and CDR2 (germline): SSHAT, FNYEAQ (reference sequence). Trimming pared 5 bases from V and 6 bases from J, leaving 12 bases between. CDR3 protein: CASSLSAWDTQYF. CDR3 bases: TGTGCCAGCAGCCTTAGCGCTTGGGATACGCAGTATTTT.

The chain is built from TRBV12-3 or TRBV12-4 and TRBJ2-1, with a possible D match to TRBD1 (5 bases). The V end was cut by 2 bases, the J end by 2 bases, with 10 bases between. This CDR3 region has 15 residues. The CDR3 region has the DNA TGTGCCAGCAGTTTATCCCAGGGCACCTACAATGAGCAGTTCTTC. This gives the protein CASSLSQGTYNEQFF.

The chain has TRBV20-1 and TRBJ2-3, with D possibly matching TRBD2 (6 bases). This CDR3 spans 11 amino acids. Trimming removed 5 bases from V and 6 bases from J, with 9 bases in between. CDR1 DFQATT and CDR2 SNEGSKA come from the germline V gene (reference sequence). DNA for the CDR3: TGCAGTGCTGGCCGGGAGGATACGCAGTATTTT. Translating gives CSAGREDTQYF.

About this clonotype: Because the CDR3's place on the DNA is in doubt, the DNA is left out and the CDR3 is given as listed by TCRdb. This sequence joins TRBV7-5 and TRBJ1-1; whether TRBD1, the table's D call, matches the DNA was not checked. TRBV7-5 is deemed a pseudogene. A total of 18 residues make up the CDR3, ends included. CDR3 residues: CISVSEASQRTENTEAFF.

The CDR3 bases are TGCAGTTCTACCTTTGGGGGGAGCTACGAGCAGTACTTC. It codes for CSSTFGGSYEQYF. J is TRBJ2-7 and V is TRBV20-1; TRBD2 might be the D (6 bases). The CDR3 spans 13 residues. Germline lookup yields CDR1 DFQATT and CDR2 SNEGSKA (reference sequence). V was pared by 8 bases and J by 3 bases, with 17 bases between.

This clonotype was seen more than once but under ten times. The rearrangement joins TRBV11-2 to TRBJ2-1, with D tentatively TRBD1 or TRBD2 (5 bases each). Germline loops: CDR1 SGHAT, CDR2 FQNNGV. Trimming removed 0 bases from V and 6 bases from J, with 9 bases in between. The CDR3 is 14 amino acids. CDR3 amino acids: CASSLDGTRNEQFF. In nucleotides, the CDR3 is TGTGCCAGCAGCTTAGATGGGACCCGCAATGAGCAGTTCTTC.

This chain links TRBV20-1 with TRBJ2-3; D uncertain. CDR1 is DFQATT and CDR2 is SNEGSKA in the germline V gene (reference sequence). Trimming pared 1 base from V and 2 bases from J, leaving 10 bases between. CDR3 size: 14 residues. The DNA of the CDR3 is TGCAGTGCTAGAGCTATTGACAACACAGATACGCAGTATTTT. Translation: CSARAIDNTDTQYF.

The chain has TRBV29-1 and TRBJ1-1; D is unresolved. Per the germline V gene, CDR1 is SQVTM and CDR2 is ANQGSEA. This CDR3 is built from 10 residues. CDR3 DNA: TGCAGTGTGGGGTACACTGAAGCTTTCTTT. Its translation is CSVGYTEAFF.

The chain links TRBV29-1 to TRBJ1-4; D is ambiguous. CDR3 length: 13 amino acids. Deletions cut 5 bases from V and 6 bases from J, with 13 bases between. CDR1 SQVTM and CDR2 ANQGSEA come from the germline V gene. The CDR3 DNA reads as TGCAGCGTTAGGCGGGGAATAGATGAAAAACTGTTTTTT. Residues: CSVRRGIDEKLFF.

About this clonotype: Germline is not matched at one junction end, which may reflect a read error. The V and J genes are TRBV6-5 and TRBJ1-2; D is perhaps TRBD1 (6 bases). CDR3 size: 15 residues. Germline V gene data show CDR1 as MNHEY and CDR2 as SVGAGI. This chain's CDR3 is CASSFTGRWNYGHTF. Written as DNA, the CDR3 is TGTGCCAGCAGTTTCACAGGGAGATGGAACTATGGCCACACCTTC.

The rearrangement joins TRBV11-2 to TRBJ1-3, with 10 bases matching TRBD1. From germline, CDR1 is SGHAT and CDR2 FQNNGV. The CDR3 loop spans 16 amino acids. J gave up 8 bases and V 6 bases, and 13 bases lay outside the gene matches. The CDR3 sequence is CASSHGQGVVPDTIYF. DNA for the CDR3: TGTGCCAGCAGTCACGGACAGGGGGTGGTTCCTGACACCATATATTTT.

This clonotype was seen a few times. The genes are TRBV14 and TRBJ2-3, with D unclear. CDR3 size: 15 residues. Germline CDR1 SGHDN, CDR2 FVKESK. V was shortened by 4 bases and J by 4 bases, with 15 bases between the two germline ends. The CDR3 DNA sequence: TGTGCCAGCAGCCCTTTGTCCACCGGGTCAGATACGCAGTATTTT. As protein: CASSPLSTGSDTQYF.

The V gene is TRBV29-1, the J gene TRBJ1-1, with TRBD1 identical over 7 bases. Germline CDR1 SQVTM, CDR2 ANQGSEA. V trimming: 1 base; J trimming: 1 base; junction bases outside the gene matches: 15. There are 18 residues in the CDR3. The DNA for the CDR3 is TGCAGCGTTGAAGGCCCCCCTGTACAGGGGACTTCGAACACTGAAGCTTTCTTT. Its translation: CSVEGPPVQGTSNTEAFF.

This sequence joins TRBV4-3 and TRBJ2-2; D is uncertain. Germline V gene lookup returns CDR1 LGHNA and CDR2 YSLEER. The CDR3 has 13 residues. Trimming shortened V by 0 bases and J by 5 bases, and 4 bases separated the two germline ends. The CDR3 loop reads CASSQEWTGELFF. CDR3 nucleotides: TGCGCCAGCAGCCAAGAGTGGACCGGGGAGCTGTTTTTT.

This clonotype was counted only a few times. The chain links TRBV19 to TRBJ1-2, with a weak D call TRBD1 (5 bases). The V end was cut by 6 bases, the J end by 6 bases, with 5 bases between. Germline V gives CDR1 LNHDA, CDR2 SQIVND (reference sequence). The CDR3 has 10 amino acids. As DNA, the CDR3 is TGTGCCAGTAGCAGGGATGGCTACACCTTC. It specifies CASSRDGYTF.

This clonotype was detected only a few times. This sequence joins TRBV5-6 and TRBJ1-1; D is ambiguous. The CDR3 totals 16 residues. Germline V gives CDR1 SGHDT, CDR2 YYEEEE. Trimming removed 2 bases from V and 1 base from J, with 15 bases in between. CDR3 nucleotide sequence: TGTGCCAGCAGCTTCCCCGGGTTAGGAGGGAACACTGAAGCTTTCTTT. Translating it yields CASSFPGLGGNTEAFF.

This chain uses TRBV4-1 with TRBJ1-6, with 8 positions matching TRBD1. With V trimmed by 1 base and J by 7 bases, 6 bases remained unmatched. The germline gives CDR1 MGHRA, CDR2 YSYEKL. The CDR3 contains 16 residues. The CDR3 nucleotides read TGCGCCAGCAGCCAAGGACAGGGGTTGAGAAATTCACCCCTCCACTTT. This encodes CASSQGQGLRNSPLHF.

A few counts support this clonotype. This sequence joins TRBV5-1 and TRBJ2-4; 9 nucleotides agree with TRBD1. V dropped 4 bases and J dropped 0; count of bases not matched to a gene: 8. The CDR3 consists of 17 residues. Per germline, CDR1 SGHRS and CDR2 YFSETQ. Here the CDR3 reads CASSAGQGLSAKNIQYF. The CDR3 bases are TGCGCCAGCAGCGCGGGACAGGGCTTATCAGCCAAAAACATTCAGTACTTC.